The 17 T cell receptor beta chains in this list originate from one sample, sequenced in a study of shared clonotypes between healthy human individuals. Data came from immunoSEQ multiplex PCR; TCRdb stores just in-frame clones and leaves some out. The sample has 2 million to 2.5 million clones, around 90% seen once. The material sequenced was naive CD4+ T cells from PBMCs. Described subset: CD45RA+ positively selected. Receptors were obtained from a man between 18 and 35 years old in good health. Some clones in this sample may be carry-over from other donors' samples.

The chain has TRBV5-1 and TRBJ2-1; D is undetermined. CDR1 is SGHRS and CDR2 is YFSETQ in the germline V gene. The V end lost 3 bases, the J end lost 8 bases, and 9 bases lay between the germline ends. CDR3 length: 12 amino acids. The CDR3: CASSSSLDEQFF. As DNA, the CDR3 is TGCGCCAGCAGCTCCTCCTTGGATGAGCAGTTCTTC.

The chain links TRBV4-2 to TRBJ2-7; a weak D match, TRBD1 (6 bases). Germline V lookup: CDR1 LGHNA, CDR2 YNFKEQ. Trimming removed 0 bases from V and 6 bases from J, with 15 bases in between. The CDR3 spans 15 residues. CDR3 loop: CASSQDFSRGSEQYF. CDR3 DNA: TGTGCCAGCAGCCAAGACTTTTCCAGGGGCAGCGAGCAGTACTTC.

This chain joins TRBV30 and TRBJ1-2, with TRBD1 matching over 9 bases. This CDR3 has 14 amino acids. Trimming at V came to 0 bases and at J to 8 bases, leaving 7 bases not matched to a gene. CDR1 is GTSNPN and CDR2 is SVGIG in the germline V gene (reference sequence). The DNA for the CDR3 is TGTGCCTGGAGTGTAGACAGGGGGGTGGGGGGCTACACCTTC. Protein sequence: CAWSVDRGVGGYTF.

This chain links TRBV6-5 with TRBJ2-7; possibly TRBD1 for D (5 bases). The CDR3 is made up of 14 amino acids. Trimming stripped 4 bases from V and 1 base from J, with 11 bases between. CDR1 MNHEY and CDR2 SVGAGI come from the germline V gene. The CDR3 nucleotides are TGTGCCAGCAGTTCCGACAGAAAATCCTACGAGCAGTACTTC. Its translation: CASSSDRKSYEQYF.

The chain uses TRBV29-1 and TRBJ2-3; D might be TRBD2 (6 bases). The CDR3 loop spans 14 amino acids. V lost 6 bases and J lost 1, with 14 bases in between. Germline lookup yields CDR1 SQVTM and CDR2 ANQGSEA. The CDR3 bases are TGCAGCGTAGCCGGGGACTCCGGCACAGATACGCAGTATTTT. Its translation is CSVAGDSGTDTQYF.

The V and J genes are TRBV6-6 and TRBJ2-5; D is tentatively TRBD1 or TRBD2 (6 bases each). Germline-derived CDR1 and CDR2 are MNHNY and SVGAGI (reference sequence). With 6 bases removed from V and 5 bases from J, the gap between germline ends came to 16 bases. CDR3 size: 14 residues. The CDR3 DNA sequence: TGTGCCAGCAGCCTACCGGGGGCTGGTGAGACCCAGTACTTC. Its translation is CASSLPGAGETQYF.

J is TRBJ1-4 and V is TRBV7-8; 10 bases agree with TRBD1. The germline V gene encodes CDR1 SGHVS and CDR2 FQNEAQ. The CDR3 loop spans 15 amino acids. Trimming at V came to 5 bases and at J to 8 bases, leaving 8 bases not matched to a gene. CDR3 DNA sequence: TGTGCCAGCAGCGGAGGGACAGGGGTCGGAGAAAAACTGTTTTTT. Translating gives CASSGGTGVGEKLFF. Based on the CDR3 plus reference TRBV7-8 and TRBJ1-4, the full variable domain is GAGVSQSPRYKVAKRGQDVALRCDPISGHVSLFWYQQALGQGPEFLTYFQNEAQLDKSGLPSDRFFAERPEGSVSTLKIQRTQQEDSAVYLCASSGGTGVGEKLFFGSGTQLSVL.

The rearrangement links TRBV5-4 to TRBJ2-7; perhaps D is TRBD1 or TRBD2 (5 bases each). The germline V and J ends were trimmed by 4 bases and 6 bases, with 17 bases remaining between them. Germline-derived CDR1 and CDR2 are SGHNT and YYREEE (reference sequence). This CDR3 is 14 amino acids long. The CDR3 region is CASSPTVGDGEQYF. The CDR3 DNA follows: TGTGCCAGCAGCCCAACGGTGGGGGATGGCGAGCAGTACTTC. Filled out from reference TRBV5-4 and TRBJ2-7, the complete variable domain reads ETGVTQSPTHLIKTRGQQVTLRCSSQSGHNTVSWYQQALGQGPQFIFQYYREEENGRGNFPPRFSGLQFPNYSSELNVNALELDDSALYLCASSPTVGDGEQYFGPGTRLTVT.

The chain is built from TRBV15 and TRBJ2-7; no firm D call. Trimming stripped 1 base from V and 0 bases from J, with 7 bases between. In germline, CDR1 is LNHNV, CDR2 YYDKDF (reference sequence). The CDR3 loop spans 14 amino acids. CDR3 protein: CATSRVSFSYEQYF. In DNA form, the CDR3 reads TGTGCCACCAGCAGAGTCAGTTTCTCCTACGAGCAGTACTTC.

This clone was detected a few times. This chain uses TRBV2 with TRBJ1-2; no firm D call. V lost 5 bases, J lost 7 bases, and 11 bases lay in between. CDR1 SNHLY and CDR2 FYNNEI come from the germline V gene. This CDR3 region has 12 residues. CDR3 region: CASSPVGSGYTF. The DNA of the CDR3 is TGTGCCAGCAGTCCCGTAGGCTCTGGCTACACCTTC.

This sequence joins TRBV6-5 and TRBJ1-2; no definite D call. Germline assignment: CDR1 MNHEY and CDR2 SVGAGI. Trimming removed 0 bases from V and 6 bases from J, with 5 bases in between. The CDR3 consists of 12 residues. The CDR3 spells CASSYSGHGYTF. For the CDR3, the DNA is TGTGCCAGCAGTTACTCCGGTCATGGCTACACCTTC.

This clone has just a few counts. The chain is built from TRBV29-1 and TRBJ1-1; 9 bases are shared with TRBD1. V trimming: 7 bases; J trimming: 4 bases; junction bases outside the gene matches: 10. Germline loops: CDR1 SQVTM, CDR2 ANQGSEA. This CDR3 region has 14 residues. The CDR3 DNA reads as TGCAGCGCCGAGGACAGGGGTCGAGTCACTGAAGCTTTCTTT. Its protein is CSAEDRGRVTEAFF.

The genes are TRBV5-1 and TRBJ1-1, with 12 nucleotides matching TRBD1. CDR1 and CDR2 from the germline V gene are SGHRS and YFSETQ. The CDR3 loop spans 16 amino acids. The junction had 9 bases not matched to a gene; V was cut back by 4 bases and J by 5 bases. The CDR3 loop is CASSLPGTGGGTEAFF. CDR3 nucleotide sequence: TGCGCCAGCAGCCTTCCCGGGACAGGGGGCGGGACTGAAGCTTTCTTT.

The chain combines TRBV5-4 with TRBJ2-2; D ambiguous. CDR3 length: 13 residues. Germline assignment: CDR1 SGHNT and CDR2 YYREEE (reference sequence). V was clipped by 1 base and J by 8 bases, with 9 bases between them. The CDR3 reads CASSLLSSGELFF. The DNA of the CDR3 is TGTGCCAGCAGCTTGCTGTCCAGTGGGGAGCTGTTTTTT.

The CDR3: CASSSGTGQRTGELFF. In DNA, the CDR3 is TGTGCCAGCAGCAGCGGGACAGGGCAGCGGACCGGGGAGCTGTTTTTT. The chain has TRBV5-4 and TRBJ2-2; 9 bases agree with TRBD1. Looked up from germline, CDR1 is SGHNT and CDR2 is YYREEE (reference sequence). With 4 bases clipped from V and 5 bases from J, the junction kept 9 bases outside the gene matches. This CDR3 contains 16 residues. The complete variable domain, with remaining parts taken from reference TRBV5-4 and TRBJ2-2, reads ETGVTQSPTHLIKTRGQQVTLRCSSQSGHNTVSWYQQALGQGPQFIFQYYREEENGRGNFPPRFSGLQFPNYSSELNVNALELDDSALYLCASSSGTGQRTGELFFGEGSRLTVL.

V and J are TRBV9 and TRBJ2-1, with no clear D. The germline V gene encodes CDR1 SGDLS and CDR2 YYNGEE. The CDR3 sequence is 15 residues long. Between the trimmed V and J ends, which lost 0 bases and 5 bases, there was a span of 12 bases. DNA of the CDR3: TGTGCCAGCAGCGTAGTTCCGCGGAGTGACAATGAGCAGTTCTTC. Translating it yields CASSVVPRSDNEQFF.

The genes are TRBV19 and TRBJ1-1; no reliable D call. From germline, CDR1 is LNHDA and CDR2 SQIVND (reference sequence). The CDR3 has 11 residues. Trimming removed 7 bases at V and 4 bases at J, with 7 bases between. CDR3 protein: CASIGPTEAFF. The CDR3, as DNA: TGTGCCAGTATTGGGCCCACTGAAGCTTTCTTT.